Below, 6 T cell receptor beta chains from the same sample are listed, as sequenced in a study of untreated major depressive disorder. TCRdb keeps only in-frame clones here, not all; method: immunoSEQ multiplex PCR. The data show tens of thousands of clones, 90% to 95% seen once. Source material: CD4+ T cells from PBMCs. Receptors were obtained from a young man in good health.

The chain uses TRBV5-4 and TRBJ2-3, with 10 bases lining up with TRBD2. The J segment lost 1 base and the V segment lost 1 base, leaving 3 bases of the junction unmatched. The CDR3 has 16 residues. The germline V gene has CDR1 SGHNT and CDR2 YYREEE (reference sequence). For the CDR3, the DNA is TGTGCCAGCAGCTTGTTTCTAGCGGGAGGCACAGATACGCAGTATTTT. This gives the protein CASSLFLAGGTDTQYF.

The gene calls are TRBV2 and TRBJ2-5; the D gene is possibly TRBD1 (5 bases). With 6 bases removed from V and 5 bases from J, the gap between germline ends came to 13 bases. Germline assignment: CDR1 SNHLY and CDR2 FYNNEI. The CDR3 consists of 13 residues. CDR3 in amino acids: CASSVKGLETQYF. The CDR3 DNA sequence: TGTGCCAGCAGCGTCAAGGGGCTCGAGACCCAGTACTTC.

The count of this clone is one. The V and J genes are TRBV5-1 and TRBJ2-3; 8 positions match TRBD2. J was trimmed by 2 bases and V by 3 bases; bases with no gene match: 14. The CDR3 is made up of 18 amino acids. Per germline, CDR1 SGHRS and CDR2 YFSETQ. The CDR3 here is CASSSLNVTSGDTDTQYF. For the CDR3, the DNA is TGCGCCAGCAGCTCGTTGAATGTAACTAGCGGAGACACAGATACGCAGTATTTT.

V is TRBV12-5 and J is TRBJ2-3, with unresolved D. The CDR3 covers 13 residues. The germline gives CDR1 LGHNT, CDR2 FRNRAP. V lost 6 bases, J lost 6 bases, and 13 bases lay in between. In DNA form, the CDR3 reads TGTGCTAGTGGGCCCCTAAATGGGGATACGCAGTATTTT. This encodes CASGPLNGDTQYF.

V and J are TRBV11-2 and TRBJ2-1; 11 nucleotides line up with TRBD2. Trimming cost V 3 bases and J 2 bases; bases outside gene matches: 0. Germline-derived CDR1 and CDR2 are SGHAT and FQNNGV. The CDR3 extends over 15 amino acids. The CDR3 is CASSLGLAAYNEQFF. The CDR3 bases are TGTGCCAGCAGCTTGGGACTAGCGGCCTACAATGAGCAGTTCTTC.

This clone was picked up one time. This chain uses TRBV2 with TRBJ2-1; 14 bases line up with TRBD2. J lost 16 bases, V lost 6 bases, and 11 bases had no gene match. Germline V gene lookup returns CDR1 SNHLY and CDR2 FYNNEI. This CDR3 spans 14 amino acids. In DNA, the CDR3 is TGTGCCAGCAGGGGGACTAGCGGGAGCTGGGTATTTTTCTTC. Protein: CASRGTSGSWVFFF. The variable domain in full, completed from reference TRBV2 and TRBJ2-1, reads EPEVTQTPSHQVTQMGQEVILRCVPISNHLYFYWYRQILGQKVEFLVSFYNNEISEKSEIFDDQFSVERPDGSNFTLKIRSTKLEDSAMYFCASRGTSGSWVFFFGPGTRLTVL.